What follows are 29 T cell receptor beta chains derived from one specimen sequenced in a study of cytomegalovirus exposure and HLA in healthy donors (dated by TCRdb to about 2017). To prepare the library, the immunoSEQ multiplex PCR assay was applied. For the multiplex PCR, a mixture combining 60 forward primers for TCR Vbeta segments and 13 reverse primers for TCR Jbeta segments was used. TCRdb carries this immuneACCESS record with in-frame sequences only. Its versions omit some clonotypes, under half of them owing to an unresolved V gene in the studies checked, with the rest unexplained. Counted in this sample were tens of thousands of clones; 79% of them appeared once. Roughly 3.8% of the sample comes from the top ten. The sequenced material came from PBMCs. The receptors here all came from a woman aged 35 to 49 in good health and CMV-seronegative.

The J gene is TRBJ2-3, the V gene TRBV4-2, with 11 bases identical to TRBD2. CDR1 is LGHNA, CDR2 YNFKEQ, per germline. This CDR3 is 17 amino acids long. J lost 2 bases, V lost 3 bases, and 7 bases had no gene match. CDR3 DNA: TGTGCCAGCAGCCATCCACTAGCGGGGGAGTTCACAGATACGCAGTATTTT. Encoded protein: CASSHPLAGEFTDTQYF.

J is TRBJ1-4 and V is TRBV27, with TRBD1 matching over 9 bases. From germline, CDR1 is MNHEY and CDR2 SMNVEV (reference sequence). The J segment lost 6 bases and the V segment lost 7 bases, leaving 6 bases of the junction unmatched. The CDR3 spans 14 residues. The CDR3 coding sequence is TGTGCCAGCACCCGACAGGGGGGACATGAAAAACTGTTTTTT. The encoded protein is CASTRQGGHEKLFF.

The rearrangement links TRBV28 to TRBJ2-7; 9 bases map to TRBD2. The CDR3 has 15 residues. V lost 6 bases and J lost 7; bases outside the gene matches: 13. The V gene's germline CDR1 is MDHEN and CDR2 SYDVKM. As DNA, the CDR3 is TGTGCCAGCAGAACCGGGGCGGGGGGGCATCGGGAGCAGTACTTC. As protein: CASRTGAGGHREQYF.

This clone has more than one count but fewer than ten. This chain connects TRBV5-1 to TRBJ2-2; D is possibly TRBD1 (7 bases). Germline V gives CDR1 SGHRS, CDR2 YFSETQ. There are 15 residues in the CDR3. The V gene lost 4 bases and the J gene lost 2 bases, with 12 bases spanning the gap. The CDR3 here is CASSAGQPNTGELFF. The CDR3 coding sequence is TGCGCCAGCAGCGCGGGACAGCCCAACACCGGGGAGCTGTTTTTT.

This clone was seen a handful of times. This chain connects TRBV6-1 to TRBJ1-2, with a weak D call TRBD1 (5 bases). This CDR3 has 13 residues. CDR1 is MNHNS, CDR2 SASEGT, per germline. V dropped 4 bases and J dropped 5 bases, with 11 bases sitting between them. Here the CDR3 DNA reads TGTGCCAGCAGTGCCGCGGGGGGATATGGCTACACCTTC. Translated, it gives CASSAAGGYGYTF.

The V gene is TRBV30, the J gene TRBJ2-2; D is uncertain. Germline V gene sequence: CDR1 GTSNPN, CDR2 SVGIG (reference sequence). The CDR3 covers 16 residues. Trimming removed 0 bases at V and 3 bases at J, with 14 bases between. The CDR3 bases are TGTGCCTGGAGTGTACTCGGGTGGAGTGACACCGGGGAGCTGTTTTTT. It encodes CAWSVLGWSDTGELFF.

The V and J genes are TRBV7-9 and TRBJ2-7, with D perhaps matching TRBD2 (5 bases). Trimming removed 3 bases from V and 2 bases from J, with 14 bases in between. This CDR3 region has 15 residues. In germline, CDR1 is SEHNR, CDR2 FQNEAQ (reference sequence). The CDR3 DNA follows: TGTGCCAGCAGCTTGTCGGGCCCGCGGGCCTACGAGCAGTACTTC. Its translation: CASSLSGPRAYEQYF.

This clone occurred once. The rearrangement links TRBV7-8 to TRBJ1-1; D unclear. The V and J ends lost 3 bases and 4 bases respectively, with 9 bases between them. CDR1 is SGHVS, CDR2 FQNEAQ, per germline. This CDR3 spans 13 amino acids. CDR3 DNA: TGTGCCAGCAGCTTCTTGGGCGTCACTGAAGCTTTCTTT. This translates into CASSFLGVTEAFF.

The gene calls are TRBV4-2 and TRBJ2-7; weak D call: TRBD1 (6 bases). V was shortened by 3 bases and J by 2 bases, with 11 bases between the two germline ends. Germline CDR1 LGHNA, CDR2 YNFKEQ. This CDR3 region has 14 residues. The CDR3 here is CASSHGQLTYEQYF. The CDR3, as DNA: TGTGCCAGCAGCCATGGACAGCTGACCTACGAGCAGTACTTC.

The chain recombines TRBV7-3 with TRBJ2-5, with D tentatively TRBD1 (6 bases). The germline gives CDR1 SGHTA, CDR2 FQGTGA. V shed 2 bases and J shed 5 bases, with 9 bases lying between them. CDR3 length: 13 amino acids. For the CDR3, the DNA is TGTGCCAGCAGCTTACAGGGGCGGGAGACCCAGTACTTC. It yields the protein CASSLQGRETQYF.

This rearrangement joins TRBV4-3 to TRBJ2-7; 8 bases are shared with TRBD1. CDR1 LGHNA and CDR2 YSLEER come from the germline V gene. V dropped 4 bases and J dropped 6; count of bases not matched to a gene: 8. CDR3 size: 14 residues. The CDR3 reads CASSPGTGFVEQYF. The CDR3 DNA reads as TGCGCCAGCAGCCCCGGGACAGGTTTTGTCGAGCAGTACTTC.

The chain links TRBV5-4 to TRBJ1-6; D remains unclear. V lost 3 bases and J lost 8, with 12 bases in between. The CDR3 spans 14 residues. Per the germline V gene, CDR1 is SGHNT and CDR2 is YYREEE (reference sequence). DNA of the CDR3: TGTGCCAGCAGCTCCTCTCCGACATATTCACCCCTCCACTTT. Translated: CASSSSPTYSPLHF. Full variable domain (remainder filled in from reference TRBV5-4 and TRBJ1-6): ETGVTQSPTHLIKTRGQQVTLRCSSQSGHNTVSWYQQALGQGPQFIFQYYREEENGRGNFPPRFSGLQFPNYSSELNVNALELDDSALYLCASSSSPTYSPLHFGNGTRLTVT.

The V call is TRBV5-4, the J call TRBJ1-2, with D possibly being TRBD1 (5 bases). The CDR3 totals 14 residues. Germline values: CDR1 SGHNT, CDR2 YYREEE (reference sequence). V shed 4 bases and J shed 4 bases, with 14 bases lying between them. CDR3 region: CASSPRQPFYGYTF. Here the CDR3 DNA reads TGTGCCAGCAGCCCGCGACAGCCGTTCTATGGCTACACCTTC.

Concerning this clone: At one of its ends the junction is not consistent with the germline gene, which may arise from a read error. V gene TRBV7-9 combines with J gene TRBJ2-7; 8 bases map to TRBD2. This CDR3 spans 12 amino acids. Germline lookup yields CDR1 SEHNR and CDR2 FQNEAQ (reference sequence). CDR3 sequence (DNA): TGTTCCAGCACCGACGGGGGGGAGAAGAAGTACTTC. This codes for CSSTDGGEKKYF.

The chain employs TRBV30 and TRBJ2-7; 8 nucleotides agree with TRBD2. This CDR3 is 16 amino acids long. V was pared by 1 base and J by 3 bases, with 11 bases of the junction left unmatched. CDR1 GTSNPN and CDR2 SVGIG come from the germline V gene (reference sequence). CDR3 sequence: CAWSGGRGGLLYEQYF. CDR3 nucleotides: TGTGCCTGGAGTGGGGGCCGGGGGGGCCTCCTCTACGAGCAGTACTTC. The whole variable domain, remainder taken from reference TRBV30 and TRBJ2-7, is SQTIHQWPATLVQPVGSPLSLECTVEGTSNPNLYWYRQAAGRGLQLLFYSVGIGQISSEVPQNLSASRPQDRQFILSSKKLLLSDSGFYLCAWSGGRGGLLYEQYFGPGTRLTVT.

J is TRBJ1-2 and V is TRBV4-2; 9 bases map to TRBD1. The germline V gene has CDR1 LGHNA and CDR2 YNFKEQ. The V gene end was trimmed by 2 bases and the J gene end by 6 bases; junction bases not matched to a gene: 10. The length of the CDR3 is 16 residues. The CDR3 DNA reads TGTGCCAGCAGCCAACCGGGACAGGGATCATTGGATGGCTACACCTTC. It translates to CASSQPGQGSLDGYTF.

This rearrangement joins TRBV2 to TRBJ2-2; 8 positions agree with TRBD1. After removal of 5 bases from V and 3 bases from J, the junction contained 8 bases not matched to a gene. The CDR3 runs to 16 residues. Per the germline V gene, CDR1 is SNHLY and CDR2 is FYNNEI. This CDR3 is CASSIGTGPYTGELFF. CDR3 nucleotides: TGTGCCAGCAGTATCGGGACAGGACCATACACCGGGGAGCTGTTTTTT. The full variable domain, its missing parts supplied by reference TRBV2 and TRBJ2-2, is EPEVTQTPSHQVTQMGQEVILRCVPISNHLYFYWYRQILGQKVEFLVSFYNNEISEKSEIFDDQFSVERPDGSNFTLKIRSTKLEDSAMYFCASSIGTGPYTGELFFGEGSRLTVL.

The chain combines TRBV15 with TRBJ1-2; maybe TRBD1 (6 bases). CDR1 is LNHNV and CDR2 is YYDKDF in the germline V gene (reference sequence). The CDR3 runs to 16 residues. V lost 0 bases to trimming and J lost 5 bases, with 16 bases between them. CDR3 DNA: TGTGCCACCAGCAGAGATCGGGGGGCCAGTTCATATGGCTACACCTTC. Translated: CATSRDRGASSYGYTF.

The rearrangement joins TRBV7-2 to TRBJ1-2; the D is unclear. The CDR3 is 16 amino acids. The V end was cut by 5 bases, the J end by 2 bases, with 18 bases between. CDR1 is SGHTA, CDR2 FQGNSA, per germline. The CDR3: CASSRREEGRNYGYTF. CDR3 nucleotide sequence: TGTGCCAGCAGCCGCCGGGAGGAGGGCCGAAACTATGGCTACACCTTC.

With respect to this clone: One end of the junction does not line up with germline, which may come from a read error. The rearrangement links TRBV29-1 to TRBJ1-5, with 10 bases fitting TRBD1. The CDR3 length is 14 residues. Germline V gene sequence: CDR1 SQVTM, CDR2 ANQGSEA. The CDR3 bases are TGCAGCGTCCGGACAGGGGGAAGCAATCAGCCCCAGAATTTT. It translates to CSVRTGGSNQPQNF.

The chain is built from TRBV19 and TRBJ1-4; 11 bases line up with TRBD1. V lost 5 bases, J lost 8 bases, and 7 bases stayed unmatched. Germline CDR1 and CDR2: LNHDA and SQIVND (reference sequence). The CDR3 sequence is 15 residues long. The DNA of the CDR3 is TGTGCCAGTAGTCTCCCCGGGACAGGGGGGGAAAAACTGTTTTTT. The encoded protein is CASSLPGTGGEKLFF. Full variable domain (outside the CDR3, taken from reference TRBV19 and TRBJ1-4): DGGITQSPKYLFRKEGQNVTLSCEQNLNHDAMYWYRQDPGQGLRLIYYSQIVNDFQKGDIAEGYSVSREKKESFPLTVTSAQKNPTAFYLCASSLPGTGGEKLFFGSGTQLSVL.

The chain is built from TRBV19 and TRBJ1-1, with 8 bases lining up with TRBD1. V shed 7 bases, J shed 5 bases, and the junction held 15 bases outside the gene matches. This CDR3 is 16 amino acids long. Germline V CDR1 and CDR2: LNHDA, SQIVND (reference sequence). This chain's CDR3 is CASIPGGQAVGTEAFF. As DNA, the CDR3 is TGTGCCAGTATCCCAGGGGGACAGGCAGTTGGAACTGAAGCTTTCTTT.

The V and J genes are TRBV18 and TRBJ1-5; no clear D. Trimming stripped 4 bases from V and 0 bases from J, with 7 bases between. The CDR3 has 14 amino acids. CDR1 is KGHSH and CDR2 is LQKENI in the germline V gene. The CDR3 here is CASSRENSNQPQHF. Written as DNA, the CDR3 is TGTGCCAGCTCACGGGAGAATAGCAATCAGCCCCAGCATTTT.

The gene calls are TRBV5-1 and TRBJ2-1, with 7 bases aligning to TRBD2. V lost 7 bases, J lost 5 bases, and 9 bases stayed unmatched. The CDR3 length is 14 residues. CDR1 and CDR2 from the germline V gene are SGHRS and YFSETQ. As DNA, the CDR3 is TGCGCCAGCCAGAACGGGGGGTCCGACAATGAGCAGTTCTTC. Translating it yields CASQNGGSDNEQFF.

This chain connects TRBV27 to TRBJ2-5; D gene ambiguous. The better agreement between TRBJ2-7 and the DNA end casts doubt on the J call. The CDR3 length is 11 residues. Germline assignment: CDR1 MNHEY and CDR2 SMNVEV (reference sequence). CDR3 sequence: CASSPRVEQYF. CDR3 bases: TGTGCCAGCAGTCCCCGGGTCGAGCAGTACTTC.

This clone was recorded a few times. The J gene is TRBJ1-5, the V gene TRBV7-9; TRBD1 agrees at 9 bases. This CDR3 spans 14 amino acids. The ends lost 5 bases at V and 14 bases at J; junction bases unmatched: 13. Germline lookup yields CDR1 SEHNR and CDR2 FQNEAQ (reference sequence). CDR3 nucleotide sequence: TGTGCCAGCAGCCAAAATGACAGGGGGGGTGCTAAGCATTTT. This gives the protein CASSQNDRGGAKHF.

This clone is a singleton in its sample. This chain connects TRBV7-3 to TRBJ2-7, with D maybe TRBD2 (6 bases). Germline V gene sequence: CDR1 SGHTA, CDR2 FQGTGA. CDR3 length: 14 amino acids. V was cut by 2 bases and J by 5 bases, with 13 bases left in between. CDR3 in amino acids: CASSLRGGQDEQYF. The CDR3, as DNA: TGTGCCAGCAGCTTACGGGGAGGTCAGGACGAGCAGTACTTC.

The chain combines TRBV5-1 with TRBJ1-5; tentatively, D is TRBD1 (6 bases). Germline V lookup: CDR1 SGHRS, CDR2 YFSETQ. V lost 4 bases, J lost 4 bases, and 9 bases lay in between. The CDR3 sequence is 13 residues long. This CDR3 is CASSPQGNQPQHF. In DNA form, the CDR3 reads TGCGCCAGCAGCCCACAGGGAAATCAGCCCCAGCATTTT.

Regarding this clone: Other DNA sequences of this sample code for an identical CDR3. The V call is TRBV5-1, the J call TRBJ2-1, with 12 bases identical to TRBD2. The CDR3 has 17 residues. V lost 4 bases, J lost 0 bases, and 5 bases stayed unmatched. Per germline, CDR1 SGHRS and CDR2 YFSETQ. In DNA form, the CDR3 reads TGCGCCAGCAGCCTAGGACTAGCGGGGAACTCCTACAATGAGCAGTTCTTC. This codes for CASSLGLAGNSYNEQFF.